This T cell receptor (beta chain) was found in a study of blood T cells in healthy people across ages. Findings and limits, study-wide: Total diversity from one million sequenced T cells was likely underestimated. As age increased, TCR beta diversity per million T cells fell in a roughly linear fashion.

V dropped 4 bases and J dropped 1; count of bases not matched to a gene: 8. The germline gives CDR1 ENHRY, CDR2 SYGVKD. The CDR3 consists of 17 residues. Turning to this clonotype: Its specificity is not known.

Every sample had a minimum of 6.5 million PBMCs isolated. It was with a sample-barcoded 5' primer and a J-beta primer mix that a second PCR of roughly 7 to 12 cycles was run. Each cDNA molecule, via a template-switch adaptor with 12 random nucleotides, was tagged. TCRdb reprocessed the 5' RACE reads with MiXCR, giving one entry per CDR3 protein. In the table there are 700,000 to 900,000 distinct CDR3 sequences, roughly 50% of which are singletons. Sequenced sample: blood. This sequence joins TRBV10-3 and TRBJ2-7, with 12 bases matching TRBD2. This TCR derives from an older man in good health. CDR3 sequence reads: CAISGPSGRAVSYEQYF. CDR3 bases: TGTGCCATCAGTGGGCCTAGCGGGAGGGCCGTTTCCTACGAGCAGTACTTC.